Detailed here is one TCR beta chain. Antigen: not known. 60 Vbeta and 13 Jbeta primers were used in PCR. Under the authors' procedure: Later, tens of millions of unique TCR beta chains were counted in an analysis, and some 9.9 million of them were shared. Using immunoSEQ multiplex PCR, the repertoire was profiled, and TCRdb retains in-frame clones only, with some absent. For V, J and clone size, that table is used; D and trimming come from the DNA. Of 150,000 to 200,000 clones detected, more than 85% appear once; the ten largest clones hold 1.5% to 2%. There are 16 residues in the CDR3. Deletions cut 2 bases from V and 3 bases from J, with 13 bases between. Germline CDR1 MNHNY, CDR2 SVGAGI (reference sequence). The data originate from a study of cytomegalovirus exposure and HLA in healthy donors. About the research overall: Some 200 million T cells yielded approximately 100 million unique TCR beta sequences, as an earlier analysis found. Findings of the study overall: For cytomegalovirus status, the classifier reportedly gave diagnoses with high specificity and sensitivity.

The TCR originated in a woman younger than 30 in good health and CMV-seronegative. Sequenced material: PBMCs. V is TRBV6-6 and J is TRBJ2-2; weak D call: TRBD1 (6 bases). CDR3 residues: CASSYRGRGDTGELFF. As DNA, the CDR3 is TGTGCCAGCAGTTACCGGGGCAGGGGCGACACCGGGGAGCTGTTTTTT.